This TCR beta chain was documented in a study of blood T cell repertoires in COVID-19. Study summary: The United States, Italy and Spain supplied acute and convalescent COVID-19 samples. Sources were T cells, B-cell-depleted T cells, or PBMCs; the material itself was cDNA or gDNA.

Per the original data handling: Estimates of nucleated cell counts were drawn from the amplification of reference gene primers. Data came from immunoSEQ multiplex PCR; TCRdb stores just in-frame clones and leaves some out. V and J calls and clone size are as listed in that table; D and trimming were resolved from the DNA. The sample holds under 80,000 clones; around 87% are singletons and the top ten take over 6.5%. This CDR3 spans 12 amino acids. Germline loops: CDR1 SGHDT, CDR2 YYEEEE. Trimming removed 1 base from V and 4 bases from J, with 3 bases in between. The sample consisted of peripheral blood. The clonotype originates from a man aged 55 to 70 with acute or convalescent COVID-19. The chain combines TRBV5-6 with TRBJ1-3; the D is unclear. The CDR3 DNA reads TGTGCCAGCAGCTTGCCGGGAAACACCATATATTTT. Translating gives CASSLPGNTIYF.